The clone carrying this TCR beta chain was observed many times. After removal of 5 bases from V and 4 bases from J, the junction contained 5 bases not matched to a gene. From germline, CDR1 is SGHAT and CDR2 FQNNGV. The CDR3 consists of 14 residues. This sample was included in a study of early T cells in non-severe SARS-CoV-2 infection. Individual cDNA molecules received unique molecular identifiers. A single record per CDR3 protein comes from TCRdb applying MiXCR to the 5' RACE reads. This repertoire shows approximately 22,000 distinct CDR3 sequences, under 5.5% found once; its top ten account for about 15%.

This sequence joins TRBV11-2 and TRBJ1-2; 9 bases align to TRBD1. The receptor's source is an adult who was a healthcare worker with PCR-confirmed SARS-CoV-2 infection or an uninfected control (not recorded which). The specimen sequenced was whole blood. The CDR3 spells CASSPRTGVYGYTF. CDR3 DNA sequence: TGTGCCAGCAGCCCTCGGACAGGGGTCTATGGCTACACCTTC. Together with reference TRBV11-2 and TRBJ1-2, the CDR3 gives the full variable domain: EAGVAQSPRYKIIEKRQSVAFWCNPISGHATLYWYQQILGQGPKLLIQFQNNGVVDDSQLPKDRFSAERLKGVDSTLKIQPAKLEDSAVYLCASSPRTGVYGYTFGSGTRLTVV.